This entry concerns a single TCR beta chain. In the original processing: Amplified reference gene primers provided the basis for estimating nucleated cell counts. The method was immunoSEQ multiplex PCR; TCRdb's version includes in-frame clones alone and lacks a portion of them. D and trimming come from the DNA, and the V and J calls and clone size come from that table. The sample contains a few hundred thousand clones, about 83% of which appear only once. This record comes from a study of blood T cell repertoires in COVID-19. Study as a whole: Whether acute or convalescent, the COVID-19 samples came from the United States, Italy and Spain. In each case, the material was cDNA or gDNA derived from T cells, B-cell-depleted T cells, or PBMCs.

The sequence was obtained from a woman aged 35 to 49 who had recovered from COVID-19. Sequencing was done on a sample of peripheral blood.

In DNA, the CDR3 is TGTGCCAGCAGCTTCAGTGGGGGGCAGCCCCAGCATTTT. This encodes CASSFSGGQPQHF. The J gene is TRBJ1-5, the V gene TRBV11-2, with D perhaps matching TRBD1 (5 bases). V was cut by 3 bases and J by 7 bases, with 10 bases left in between. The CDR3 consists of 13 residues. CDR1 is SGHAT and CDR2 is FQNNGV in the germline V gene.